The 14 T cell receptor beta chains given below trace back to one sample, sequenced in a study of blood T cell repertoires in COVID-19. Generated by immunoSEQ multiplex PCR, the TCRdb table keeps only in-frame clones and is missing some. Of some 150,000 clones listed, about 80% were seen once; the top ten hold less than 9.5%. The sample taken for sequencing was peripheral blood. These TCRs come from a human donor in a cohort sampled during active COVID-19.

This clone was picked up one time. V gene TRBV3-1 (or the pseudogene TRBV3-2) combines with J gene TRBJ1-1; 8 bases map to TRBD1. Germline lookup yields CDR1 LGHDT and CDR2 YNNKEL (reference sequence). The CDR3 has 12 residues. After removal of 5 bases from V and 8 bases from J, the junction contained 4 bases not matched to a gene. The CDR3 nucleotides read TGTGCCAGCAGCAAGACAGGGGCGGAAGCTTTCTTT. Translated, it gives CASSKTGAEAFF.

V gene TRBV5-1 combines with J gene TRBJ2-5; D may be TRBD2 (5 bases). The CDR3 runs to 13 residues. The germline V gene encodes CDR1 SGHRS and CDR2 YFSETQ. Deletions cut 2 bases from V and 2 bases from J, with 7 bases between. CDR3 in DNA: TGCGCCAGCAGCTTAGCGGCTCAAGAGACCCAGTACTTC. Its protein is CASSLAAQETQYF.

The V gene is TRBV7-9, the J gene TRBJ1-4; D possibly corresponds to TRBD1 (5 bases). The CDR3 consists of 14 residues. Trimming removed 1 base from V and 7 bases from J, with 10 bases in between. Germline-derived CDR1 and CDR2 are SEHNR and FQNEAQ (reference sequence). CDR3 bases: TGTGCCAGCAGCTTAGTTCTGGGGGGTGAAAAACTGTTTTTT. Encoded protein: CASSLVLGGEKLFF. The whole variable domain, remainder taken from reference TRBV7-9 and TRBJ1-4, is DTGVSQNPRHKITKRGQNVTFRCDPISEHNRLYWYRQTLGQGPEFLTYFQNEAQLEKSRLLSDRFSAERPKGSFSTLEIQRTEQGDSAMYLCASSLVLGGEKLFFGSGTQLSVL.

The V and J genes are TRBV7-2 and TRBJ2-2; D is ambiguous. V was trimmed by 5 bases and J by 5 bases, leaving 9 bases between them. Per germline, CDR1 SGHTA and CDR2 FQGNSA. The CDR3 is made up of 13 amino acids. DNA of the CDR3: TGTGCCAGCAGCCCCCTCAGGACCGGGGAGCTGTTTTTT. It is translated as CASSPLRTGELFF. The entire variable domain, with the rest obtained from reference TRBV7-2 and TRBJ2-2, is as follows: GAGVSQSPSNKVTEKGKDVELRCDPISGHTALYWYRQSLGQGLEFLIYFQGNSAPDKSGLPSDRFSAERTGGSVSTLTIQRTQQEDSAVYLCASSPLRTGELFFGEGSRLTVL.

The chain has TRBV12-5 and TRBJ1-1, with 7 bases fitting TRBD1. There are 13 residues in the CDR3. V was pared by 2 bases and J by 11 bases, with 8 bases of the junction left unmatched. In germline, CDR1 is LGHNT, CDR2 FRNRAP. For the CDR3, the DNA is TGTGCTAGTGGTTTGTATGAGGGGGCTCCTGCTTTCTTT. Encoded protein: CASGLYEGAPAFF.

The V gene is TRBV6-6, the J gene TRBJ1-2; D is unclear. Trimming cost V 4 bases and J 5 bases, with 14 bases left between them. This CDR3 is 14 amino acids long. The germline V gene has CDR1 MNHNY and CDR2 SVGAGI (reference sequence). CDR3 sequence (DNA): TGTGCCAGCAGTTCCGGGTCAAAGGCATATGGCTACACCTTC. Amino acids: CASSSGSKAYGYTF.

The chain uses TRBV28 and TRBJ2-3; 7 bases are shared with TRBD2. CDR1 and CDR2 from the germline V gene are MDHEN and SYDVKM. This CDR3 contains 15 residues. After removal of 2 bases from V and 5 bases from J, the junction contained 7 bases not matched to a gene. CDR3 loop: CASSLMRGGGDTQYF. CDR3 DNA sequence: TGTGCCAGCAGTTTAATGCGCGGGGGAGGAGATACGCAGTATTTT.

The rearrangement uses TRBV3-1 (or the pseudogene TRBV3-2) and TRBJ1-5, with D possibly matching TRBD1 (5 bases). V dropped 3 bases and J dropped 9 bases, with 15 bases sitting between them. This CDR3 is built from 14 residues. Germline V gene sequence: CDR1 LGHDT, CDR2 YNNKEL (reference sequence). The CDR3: CASSHRRDGGPQHF. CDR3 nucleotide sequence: TGTGCCAGCAGCCACCGGAGGGACGGTGGGCCCCAGCATTTT.

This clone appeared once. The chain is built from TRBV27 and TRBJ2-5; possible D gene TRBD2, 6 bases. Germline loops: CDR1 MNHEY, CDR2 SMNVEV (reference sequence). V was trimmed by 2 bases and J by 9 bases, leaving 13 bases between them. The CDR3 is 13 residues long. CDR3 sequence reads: CASSLGGSGAQYF. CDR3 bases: TGTGCCAGCAGTTTAGGGGGGAGTGGGGCCCAGTACTTC.

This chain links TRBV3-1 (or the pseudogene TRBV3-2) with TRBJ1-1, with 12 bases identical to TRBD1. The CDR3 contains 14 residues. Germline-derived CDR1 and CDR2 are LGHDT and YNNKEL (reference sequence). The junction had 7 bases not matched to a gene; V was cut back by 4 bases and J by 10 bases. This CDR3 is CASSLGTGGAGAFF. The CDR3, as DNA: TGTGCCAGCAGCCTCGGGACAGGGGGCGCGGGAGCTTTCTTT.

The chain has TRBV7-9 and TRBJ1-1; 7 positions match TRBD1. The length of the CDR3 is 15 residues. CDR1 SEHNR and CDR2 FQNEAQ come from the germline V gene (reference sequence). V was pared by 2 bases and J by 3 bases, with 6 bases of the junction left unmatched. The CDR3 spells CASSLYRGEHTEAFF. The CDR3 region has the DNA TGTGCCAGCAGCTTATACAGGGGCGAACACACTGAAGCTTTCTTT.

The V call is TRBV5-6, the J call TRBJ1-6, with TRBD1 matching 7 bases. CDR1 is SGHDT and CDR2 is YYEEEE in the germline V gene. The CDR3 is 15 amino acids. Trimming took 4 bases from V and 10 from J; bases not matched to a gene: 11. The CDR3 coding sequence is TGTGCCAGCAGCCCGGATCAGGGGGTAAACTCACCCCTCCACTTT. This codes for CASSPDQGVNSPLHF.

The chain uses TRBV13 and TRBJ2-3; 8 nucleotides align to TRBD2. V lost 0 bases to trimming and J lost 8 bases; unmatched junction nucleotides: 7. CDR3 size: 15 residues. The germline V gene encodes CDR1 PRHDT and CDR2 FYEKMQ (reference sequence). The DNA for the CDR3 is TGTGCCAGCAGCTTAGGTGGTAGCGGGGCGCGTACGCAGTATTTT. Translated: CASSLGGSGARTQYF.

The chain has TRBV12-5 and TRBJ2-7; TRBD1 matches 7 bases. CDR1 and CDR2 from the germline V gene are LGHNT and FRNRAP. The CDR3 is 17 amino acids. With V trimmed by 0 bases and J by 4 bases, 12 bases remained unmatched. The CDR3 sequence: CASGLVRGAGGIYEQYF. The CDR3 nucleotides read TGTGCTAGTGGTTTGGTACGAGGGGCAGGGGGAATATACGAGCAGTACTTC.